This T cell receptor (beta chain) was documented in a study of blood T cell repertoires in COVID-19 (TCRdb year 2020). For the study in its entirety: Samples from collaborators originated in the United States, Italy and Spain and spanned both the acute and convalescent phases of COVID-19. Where available, HLA class I and class II types were taken from metadata supplied by the sample provider and were not determined by assay-based typing. The material from the prospective study consisted of cDNA or gDNA derived from T cells, B-cell-depleted T cells, or PBMCs. A freely available public database, intended as a resource for researchers studying the immune response to SARS-CoV-2, is where the repertoires were released. The samples were drawn from two sources: the first 160 participants of the ongoing ImmuneRACE study, and fewer than 1,500 subjects contributed by 6 global collaborators. Deeply sampled blood TCRbeta repertoires from subjects exposed to, actively infected with, or recovered from COVID-19 were included in the dataset. Sample metadata almost always included a de-identified subject ID, COVID-19 status, age in years and sex.

General conclusions and limits of the study: How much clinical and demographic metadata was included differed by source and by participant, and the metadata was provided uncurated.

TCRbeta CDR3 regions were amplified from genomic DNA using the immunoSEQ Assay, a bias-controlled multiplex PCR. Regarding the original processing steps: The number of nucleated cells in each sample was estimated from the amplification of reference gene primers within the assay. Sequence reads were collapsed and filtered to measure the absolute abundance of every unique TCRbeta CDR3 rearrangement. For each sample, productive Simpson clonality was calculated as the square root of Simpson's diversity index over productive rearrangements. In TCRdb, the immuneACCESS table is reduced to in-frame sequences with V and J assigned. These tables do not hold every clone; where another copy was compared, an unresolved V gene accounts for under half, and the others remain unexplained. D and trimming come from the DNA, and the V and J calls and clone size come from that table. The sample data list tens of thousands of clones, and about nine tenths of these were observed just once. Together, the top ten hold roughly 15% of the sample.

The CDR3, from cysteine to phenylalanine, totals 12 residues. Only the CDR3 DNA stays, 36 bases, in frame from base 1. The germline V gene encodes CDR1 MDHEN and CDR2 SYDVKM. The V and J ends are trimmed by 11 bases and 0 bases, leaving 11 bases between them. Of note for this clone: Its antigen remains unidentified. Base qualities are not recorded, but no much larger clone differs from it by a single base.

Whole blood was collected in K2EDTA tubes by collaborating institutions according to the institutions' own protocols. For TCRbeta analysis, collaborator samples were shipped as frozen whole blood, as isolated PBMCs, or as DNA extracted from either sample type. This receptor chain uses TRBV28 and TRBJ2-7; the D segment could be TRBD1, given 5 matching bases. The sequenced sample consisted of peripheral blood. The sequence was obtained from a male donor with acute or convalescent COVID-19. CDR3 sequence: CACFRDSYEQYF. The DNA sequence is as follows: TGTGCCTGCTTCAGGGACTCCTACGAGCAGTACTTC.